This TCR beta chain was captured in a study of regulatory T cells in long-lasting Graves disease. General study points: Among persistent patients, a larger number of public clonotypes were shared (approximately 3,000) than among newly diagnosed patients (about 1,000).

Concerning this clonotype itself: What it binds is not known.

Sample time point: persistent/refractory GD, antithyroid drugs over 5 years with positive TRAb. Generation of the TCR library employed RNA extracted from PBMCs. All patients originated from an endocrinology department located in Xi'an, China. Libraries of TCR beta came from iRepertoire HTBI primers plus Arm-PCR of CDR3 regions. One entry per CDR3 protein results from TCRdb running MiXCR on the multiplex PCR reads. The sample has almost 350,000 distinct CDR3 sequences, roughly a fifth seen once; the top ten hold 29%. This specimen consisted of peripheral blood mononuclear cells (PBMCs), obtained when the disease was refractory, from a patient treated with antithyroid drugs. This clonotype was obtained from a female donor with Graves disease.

The DNA for the CDR3 is TGCGCCAGCAGCCCCGACCCTTATAGCAATCAGCCCCAGCATTTT. Its protein is CASSPDPYSNQPQHF. This rearrangement joins TRBV5-1 to TRBJ1-5; D remains unclear. Per germline, CDR1 SGHRS and CDR2 YFSETQ. The CDR3 spans 15 residues. Trimming removed 4 bases at V and 0 bases at J, with 11 bases between. Drawing the rest from reference TRBV5-1 and TRBJ1-5, the complete variable domain is KAGVTQTPRYLIKTRGQQVTLSCSPISGHRSVSWYQQTPGQGLQFLFEYFSETQRNKGNFPGRFSGRQFSNSRSEMNVSTLELGDSALYLCASSPDPYSNQPQHFGDGTRLSIL.